This T cell receptor beta chain emerged from a study of Ad26.COV2.S vaccination and SARS-CoV-2 variants. Findings and limits, study-wide: Whether participants received vaccine or placebo, their non-spike TCR breadth was similar. Post-vaccination breadth of spike-specific CD8+ and CD4+ T cell responses was reportedly substantial.

The table came from immunoSEQ multiplex PCR; TCRdb's copy has only in-frame clones and leaves some out. The table lists around 370,000 clones, 92% of them singletons. V was cut by 6 bases and J by 6 bases, with 15 bases left in between. Germline V lookup: CDR1 MNHEY, CDR2 SMNVEV (reference sequence). This CDR3 comprises 14 residues. Of note for this clone: The antigen is undetermined.

This receptor was identified in a human donor who had recovered from COVID-19. The chain recombines TRBV27 with TRBJ1-5; the D gene is possibly TRBD1 (6 bases). This specimen consisted of peripheral blood, obtained after recovery from COVID-19. The CDR3 DNA is TGTGCCAGCAGGGGGGCAGGGAGCTTTCAGCCCCAGCATTTT. It codes for CASRGAGSFQPQHF.